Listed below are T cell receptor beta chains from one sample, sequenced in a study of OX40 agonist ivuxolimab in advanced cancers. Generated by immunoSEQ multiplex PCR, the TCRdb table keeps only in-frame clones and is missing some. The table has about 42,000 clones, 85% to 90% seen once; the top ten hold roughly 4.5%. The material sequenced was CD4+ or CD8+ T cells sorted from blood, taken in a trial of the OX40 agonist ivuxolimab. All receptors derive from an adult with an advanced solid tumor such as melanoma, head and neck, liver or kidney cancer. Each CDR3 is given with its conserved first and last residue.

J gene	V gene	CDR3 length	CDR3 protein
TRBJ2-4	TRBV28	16	CASSLGGTLAKNIQYF
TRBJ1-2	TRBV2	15	CASSLTSGTYNGYTF
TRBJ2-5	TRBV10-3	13	CAISDAGGETQYF
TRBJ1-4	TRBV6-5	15	CASSYRGRLNEKLFF
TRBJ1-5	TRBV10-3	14	CAISDLSGDQPQHF
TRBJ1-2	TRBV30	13	CAWSPGGTGGYTF
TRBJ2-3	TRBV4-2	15	CASSQDLGLWDTQYF
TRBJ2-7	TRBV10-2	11	CASSEAYEQYF
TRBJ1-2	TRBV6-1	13	CASRIGQGDGYTF
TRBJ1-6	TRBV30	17	CAWTGEAFGPYNSPLHF
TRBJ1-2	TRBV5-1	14	CASSLRRSGDGYTF
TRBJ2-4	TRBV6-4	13	CASSETSGNIQYF
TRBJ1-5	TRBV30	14	CAWSSTDFNQPQHF
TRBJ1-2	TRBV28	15	CASSLQGLPSYGYTF
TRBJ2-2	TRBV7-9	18	CASSSARERLSYTGELFF
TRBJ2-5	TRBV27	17	CASSLGGTDRGLETQYF
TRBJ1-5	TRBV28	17	CASSLGVTGDSNQPQHF
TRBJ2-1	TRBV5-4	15	CASSSLAGGREHQFF
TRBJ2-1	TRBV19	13	CASRSSGSYEQFF